This is a list of T cell receptor beta chains from one sample in a study of response to subunit inactivated influenza vaccine. A single record per CDR3 protein comes from TCRdb applying MiXCR to the RT-PCR reads. This table holds about 620,000 distinct CDR3 sequences, roughly 10% found once. The sequencing used PBMCs from blood, collected on the day of vaccination. All receptors come from a man in his forties or fifties who received an inactivated influenza vaccine. The CDR3 runs from the conserved cysteine through the conserved F or W. D genes are given only for firm matches. Only part of the rows carry a size: once, few, many, or a class if the clone is expanded.

clone size	V gene	J gene	D gene	CDR3 protein	CDR3 DNA
NA	TRBV28	TRBJ2-5	TRBD2	CASSLYLAGETQYF	TGTGCCAGCAGTTTATATCTAGCGGGAGAGACCCAGTACTTC
few	TRBV7-9	TRBJ2-7	NA	CASSSLVGREQYF	TGTGCCAGCAGCTCTCTCGTAGGGCGTGAGCAGTACTTC
NA	TRBV28	TRBJ2-3	TRBD2	CASSLPLGLADTDTQYF	TGTGCCAGCAGTTTACCGTTAGGGCTAGCGGACACAGATACGCAGTATTTT
many	TRBV20-1	TRBJ1-4	TRBD1	CSASPGTANEKLFF	TGCAGTGCTAGCCCCGGGACAGCTAATGAAAAACTGTTTTTT
many	TRBV4-3	TRBJ2-3	TRBD2	CASSQLVEREYRDTQYF	TGCGCCAGCAGCCAGCTCGTCGAGCGGGAGTATAGAGATACGCAGTATTTT
NA	TRBV5-1	TRBJ2-3	TRBD1	CASSLVSGGRTDTQYF	TGCGCCAGCAGCTTGGTTTCAGGGGGCAGGACAGATACGCAGTATTTT
NA	TRBV18	TRBJ2-5	NA	CASSPYPPRQQETQYF	TGTGCCAGCTCACCATATCCACCAAGACAGCAAGAGACCCAGTACTTC
few	TRBV7-2	TRBJ2-7	NA	CASSLTGRYEQYF	TGTGCCAGCAGCTTGACAGGGAGGTACGAGCAGTACTTC
many	TRBV5-1	TRBJ2-3	NA	CASSRTTTSTDTQYF	TGCGCCAGCAGCCGGACTACTACTAGCACAGATACGCAGTATTTT
few	TRBV7-9	TRBJ2-2	NA	CASTSSKGNTGELFF	TGTGCCAGCACCTCGTCGAAGGGGAACACCGGGGAGCTGTTTTTT
few	TRBV28	TRBJ2-7	NA	CASSPQPGGTTYEQYF	TGTGCCAGCAGTCCCCAACCCGGAGGGACAACCTACGAGCAGTACTTC
NA	TRBV7-6	TRBJ1-1	NA	CASSSTGLGGEAFF	TGTGCCAGCAGCTCCACCGGACTTGGGGGTGAAGCTTTCTTT
few	TRBV10-3	TRBJ2-3	TRBD2	CAITERGKADTQYF	TGTGCCATCACTGAGCGGGGGAAGGCAGATACGCAGTATTTT
NA	TRBV12-3/TRBV12-4	TRBJ1-3	TRBD1	CASSPQTGGYTIYF	TGTGCCAGCAGTCCCCAGACAGGGGGTTACACCATATATTTT
NA	TRBV20-1	TRBJ2-3	TRBD2	CSARPSGLAGRRPSTDTQYF	TGCAGTGCTAGACCCTCGGGACTAGCGGGGAGACGACCTAGCACAGATACGCAGTATTTT
few	TRBV4-2	TRBJ2-1	NA	CASSQDRGGRGYNEQFF	TGTGCCAGCAGCCAAGATAGGGGGGGGCGAGGGTACAATGAGCAGTTCTTC
few	TRBV30	TRBJ2-3	NA	CAWGSDTDTQYF	TGTGCCTGGGGGTCGGACACAGATACGCAGTATTTT
NA	TRBV13	TRBJ2-1	TRBD1	CASTRTGLNEQFF	TGTGCCAGCACCCGGACAGGGTTGAATGAGCAGTTCTTC
many	TRBV5-1	TRBJ2-1	TRBD2	CASSLFGLADLSSYNEQFF	TGCGCCAGCAGCTTGTTTGGACTAGCGGATTTGAGCTCCTACAATGAGCAGTTCTTC
NA	TRBV5-1	TRBJ2-1	TRBD2	CASSFGTSENNEQFF	TGCGCCAGCAGCTTCGGGACTAGCGAAAACAATGAGCAGTTCTTC
few	TRBV11-2	TRBJ2-1	NA	CASSFGLFGGSSYNEQFF	TGTGCCAGCAGCTTTGGTCTGTTTGGCGGAAGCTCCTACAATGAGCAGTTCTTC
few	TRBV7-2	TRBJ2-7	TRBD2	CASSQRTSGPYEQYF	TGTGCCAGCAGCCAGCGGACTAGCGGTCCCTACGAGCAGTACTTC
NA	TRBV9	TRBJ2-1	TRBD1	CASSARDRGYYSSYNEQFF	TGTGCCAGCAGCGCCCGGGACAGGGGGTACTACAGCTCCTACAATGAGCAGTTCTTC
NA	TRBV7-9	TRBJ1-2	NA	CASSPTGDGYTF	TGTGCCAGCAGCCCGACAGGAGATGGCTACACCTTC
NA	TRBV15	TRBJ2-7	NA	CATSRDPGAGEQYF	TGTGCCACCAGCAGAGACCCGGGGGCTGGCGAGCAGTACTTC
NA	TRBV29-1	TRBJ2-3	TRBD2	CSVDSAGRYTDTQYF	TGCAGCGTTGATTCAGCGGGAAGATACACAGATACGCAGTATTTT
many	TRBV5-1	TRBJ1-6	NA	CASSLVGGLSYNSPLHF	TGCGCCAGCAGCTTGGTCGGGGGGCTCTCCTATAATTCACCCCTCCACTTT
NA	TRBV5-1	TRBJ1-2	TRBD1	CASSSDRVHGYTF	TGCGCCAGCAGCTCCGACAGGGTCCATGGCTACACCTTC
many	TRBV12-3/TRBV12-4	TRBJ1-1	NA	CASSRLRVNTEAFF	TGTGCCAGCAGCCGACTTAGGGTGAACACTGAAGCTTTCTTT
NA	TRBV10-3	TRBJ2-5	NA	CAISETAGKQTQYF	TGTGCCATCAGTGAGACGGCAGGGAAGCAGACCCAGTACTTC